Included here is one TCR beta chain sequence, with context. Its antigen is as yet unknown. The sample belongs to a study of T cells in localized non-small cell lung cancer. Profiling relied on immunoSEQ multiplex PCR, and the TCRdb table lists in-frame clones only, not all of them. In the table there are tens of thousands of clones, roughly nine tenths of which are singletons. Overall study findings and caveats: Greater T cell density in blood accompanied longer overall survival. The greatest T cell clonality was found in uninvolved adjacent lung (higher than in tumor). The appearance of a median approximately 57 of the top 100 tumor clones was seen in adjacent lung. It remains possible that heterogeneity exists, since only one tumor region was sequenced.

Trimming took 2 bases from V and 0 from J, leaving 15 bases between them. There are 16 residues in the CDR3. CDR1 and CDR2 (germline): GTSNPN, SVGIG (reference sequence). This rearrangement joins TRBV30 to TRBJ2-3; D possibly uses TRBD1 or TRBD2 (5 bases each). The clonotype originates from a man aged 40-75 years with stage I lung adenocarcinoma. Sequenced material: peripheral blood, taken before any cancer treatment. CDR3 protein: CAWSIARDASTDTQYF. DNA for the CDR3: TGTGCCTGGAGTATCGCTCGGGACGCTAGCACAGATACGCAGTATTTT.